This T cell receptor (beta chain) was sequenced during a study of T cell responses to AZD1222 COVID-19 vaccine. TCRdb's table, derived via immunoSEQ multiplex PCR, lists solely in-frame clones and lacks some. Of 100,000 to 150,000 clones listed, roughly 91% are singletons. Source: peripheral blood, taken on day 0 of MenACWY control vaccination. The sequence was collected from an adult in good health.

The CDR3 loop is CASSQGHVTDTQYF. CDR3 bases: TGTGCCAGCAGCCAAGGACATGTCACAGATACGCAGTATTTT. The rearrangement joins TRBV14 to TRBJ2-3; D uncertain. The V end was cut by 1 base, the J end by 2 bases, with 7 bases between. CDR3 length: 14 amino acids. Germline-derived CDR1 and CDR2 are SGHDN and FVKESK.